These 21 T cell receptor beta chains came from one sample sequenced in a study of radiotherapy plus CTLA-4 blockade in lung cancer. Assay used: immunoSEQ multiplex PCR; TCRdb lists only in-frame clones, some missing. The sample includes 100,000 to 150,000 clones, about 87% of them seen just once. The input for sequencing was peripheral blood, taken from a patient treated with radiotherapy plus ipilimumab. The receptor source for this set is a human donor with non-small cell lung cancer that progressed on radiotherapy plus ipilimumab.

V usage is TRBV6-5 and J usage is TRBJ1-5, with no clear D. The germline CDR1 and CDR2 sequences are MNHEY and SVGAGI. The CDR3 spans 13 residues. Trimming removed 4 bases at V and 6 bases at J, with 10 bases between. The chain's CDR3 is CASSLTWSQPQHF. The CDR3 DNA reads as TGTGCCAGCAGTTTAACATGGAGTCAGCCCCAGCATTTT.

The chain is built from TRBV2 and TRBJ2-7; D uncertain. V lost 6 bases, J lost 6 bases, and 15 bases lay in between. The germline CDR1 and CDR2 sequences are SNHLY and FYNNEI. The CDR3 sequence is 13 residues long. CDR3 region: CASRNEWVGEQYF. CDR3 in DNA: TGTGCCAGCAGGAACGAATGGGTTGGCGAGCAGTACTTC.

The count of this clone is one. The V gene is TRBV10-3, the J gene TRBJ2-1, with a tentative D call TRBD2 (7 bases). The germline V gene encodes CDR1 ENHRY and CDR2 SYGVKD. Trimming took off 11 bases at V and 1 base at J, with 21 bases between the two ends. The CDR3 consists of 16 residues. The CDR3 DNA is TGTGCCTCCCAGGGGAGGCTAGCGGAATCCTACAATGAGCAGTTCTTC. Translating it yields CASQGRLAESYNEQFF.

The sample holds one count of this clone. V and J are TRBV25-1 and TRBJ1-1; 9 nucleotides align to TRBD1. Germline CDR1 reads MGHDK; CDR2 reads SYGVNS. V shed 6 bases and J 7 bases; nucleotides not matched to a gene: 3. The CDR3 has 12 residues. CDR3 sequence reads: CASRQGAGEAFF. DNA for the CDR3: TGTGCCAGCAGACAGGGGGCTGGTGAAGCTTTCTTT.

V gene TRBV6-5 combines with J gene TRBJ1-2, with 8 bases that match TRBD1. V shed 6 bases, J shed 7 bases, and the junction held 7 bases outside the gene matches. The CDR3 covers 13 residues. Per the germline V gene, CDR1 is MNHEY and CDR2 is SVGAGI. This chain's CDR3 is CASRGTGTSGYTF. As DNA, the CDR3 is TGTGCCAGCAGAGGGACAGGCACCAGTGGCTACACCTTC.

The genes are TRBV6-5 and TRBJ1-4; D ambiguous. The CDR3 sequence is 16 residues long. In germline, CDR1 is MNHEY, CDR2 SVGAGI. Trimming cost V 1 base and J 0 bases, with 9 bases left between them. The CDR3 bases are TGTGCCAGCAGTTACTTGGGATTCGCAACTAATGAAAAACTGTTTTTT. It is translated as CASSYLGFATNEKLFF.

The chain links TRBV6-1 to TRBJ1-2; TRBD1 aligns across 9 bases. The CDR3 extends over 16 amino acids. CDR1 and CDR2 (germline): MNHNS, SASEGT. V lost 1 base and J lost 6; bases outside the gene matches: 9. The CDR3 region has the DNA TGTGCCAGCAGTGAAGTGATCAGGACAGGGGAACATGGCTACACCTTC. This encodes CASSEVIRTGEHGYTF.

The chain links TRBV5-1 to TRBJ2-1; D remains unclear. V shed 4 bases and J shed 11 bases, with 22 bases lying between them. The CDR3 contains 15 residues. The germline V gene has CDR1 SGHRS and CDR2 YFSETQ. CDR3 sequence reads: CASSRAGSPTPKQFF. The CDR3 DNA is TGCGCCAGCAGCCGAGCAGGAAGCCCGACCCCGAAGCAGTTCTTC.

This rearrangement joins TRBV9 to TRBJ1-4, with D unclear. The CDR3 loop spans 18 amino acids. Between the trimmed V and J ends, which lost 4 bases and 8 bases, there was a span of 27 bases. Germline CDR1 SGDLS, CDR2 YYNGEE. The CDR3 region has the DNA TGTGCCAGCAGCCCCACTCCCAGTCGTCGTTCCCGCGGAGAAAAACTGTTTTTT. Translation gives CASSPTPSRRSRGEKLFF.

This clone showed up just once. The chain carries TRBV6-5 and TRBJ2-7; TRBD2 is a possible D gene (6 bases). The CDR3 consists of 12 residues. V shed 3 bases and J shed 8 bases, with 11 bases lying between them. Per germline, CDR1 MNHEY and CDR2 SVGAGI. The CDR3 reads CASSYGTSKQYF. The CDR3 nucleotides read TGTGCCAGCAGTTATGGGACTTCAAAGCAGTACTTC.

In nucleotides, the CDR3 is TGTGCCACAAGGACAGGGAGGAATACGCAGTATTTT. Its translation: CATRTGRNTQYF. This sequence joins TRBV27 and TRBJ2-3, with 8 bases lining up with TRBD1. J lost 7 bases, V lost 10 bases, and 7 bases had no gene match. Per the germline V gene, CDR1 is MNHEY and CDR2 is SMNVEV (reference sequence). CDR3 size: 12 residues.

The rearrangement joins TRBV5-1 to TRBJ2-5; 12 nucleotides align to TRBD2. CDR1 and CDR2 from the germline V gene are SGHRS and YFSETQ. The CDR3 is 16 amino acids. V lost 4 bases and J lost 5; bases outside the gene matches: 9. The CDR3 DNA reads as TGCGCCAGCAGCATCCAGACTAGCGGGAGTGGCGAGACCCAGTACTTC. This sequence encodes CASSIQTSGSGETQYF.

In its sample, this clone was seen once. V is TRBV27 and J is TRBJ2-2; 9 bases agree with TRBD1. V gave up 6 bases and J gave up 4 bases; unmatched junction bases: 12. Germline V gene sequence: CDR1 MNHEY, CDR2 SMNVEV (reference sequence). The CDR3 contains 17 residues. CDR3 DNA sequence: TGTGCCAGCAGCCCCCTTACCGGGACAGGGATCACCGGGGAGCTGTTTTTT. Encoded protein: CASSPLTGTGITGELFF.

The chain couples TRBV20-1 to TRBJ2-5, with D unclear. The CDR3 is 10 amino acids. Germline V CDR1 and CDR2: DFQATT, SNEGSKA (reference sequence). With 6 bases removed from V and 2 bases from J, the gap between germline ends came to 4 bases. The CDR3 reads CSAEQETQYF. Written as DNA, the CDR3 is TGCAGTGCGGAGCAAGAGACCCAGTACTTC.

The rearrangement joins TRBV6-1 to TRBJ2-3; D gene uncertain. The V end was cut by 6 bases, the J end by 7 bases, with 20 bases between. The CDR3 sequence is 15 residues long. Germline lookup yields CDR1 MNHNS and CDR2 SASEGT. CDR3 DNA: TGTGCCAGCAGAGTACTCGGAACTCCTACATATACGCAGTATTTT. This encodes CASRVLGTPTYTQYF.

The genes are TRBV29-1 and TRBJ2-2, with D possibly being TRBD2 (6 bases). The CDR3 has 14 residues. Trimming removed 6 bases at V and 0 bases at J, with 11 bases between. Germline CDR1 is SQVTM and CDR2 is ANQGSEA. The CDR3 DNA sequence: TGCAGCGTCGGGGACTCTCCGAACACCGGGGAGCTGTTTTTT. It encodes CSVGDSPNTGELFF.

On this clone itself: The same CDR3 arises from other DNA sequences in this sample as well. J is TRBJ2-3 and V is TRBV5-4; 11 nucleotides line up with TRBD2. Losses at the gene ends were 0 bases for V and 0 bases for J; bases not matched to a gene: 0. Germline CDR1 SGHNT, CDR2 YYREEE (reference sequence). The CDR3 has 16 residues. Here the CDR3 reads CASSLGTSGSTDTQYF. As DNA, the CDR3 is TGTGCCAGCAGCTTGGGGACTAGCGGGAGCACAGATACGCAGTATTTT.

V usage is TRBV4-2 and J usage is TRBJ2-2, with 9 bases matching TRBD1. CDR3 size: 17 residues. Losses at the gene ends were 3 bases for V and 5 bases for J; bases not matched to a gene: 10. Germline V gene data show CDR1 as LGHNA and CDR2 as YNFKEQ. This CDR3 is CASSQSTGGVGTGELFF. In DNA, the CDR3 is TGTGCCAGCAGCCAGTCCACAGGGGGCGTGGGAACCGGGGAGCTGTTTTTT.

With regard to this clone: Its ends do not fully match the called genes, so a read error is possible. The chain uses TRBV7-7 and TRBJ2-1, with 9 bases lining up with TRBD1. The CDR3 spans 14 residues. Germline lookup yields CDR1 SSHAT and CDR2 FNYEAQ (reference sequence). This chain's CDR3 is CASSLGGQGREQFF. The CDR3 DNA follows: TGTGCTAGCAGCTTAGGGGGACAGGGCCGAGAGCAGTTCTTC.

CDR3 sequence reads: CASSQVPGDLGPKTSYEQYF. In DNA form, the CDR3 reads TGCGCCAGCAGCCAGGTACCGGGGGATTTAGGGCCCAAAACCTCCTACGAGCAGTACTTC. The rearrangement links TRBV4-1 to TRBJ2-7, with D maybe TRBD2 (6 bases). The germline gives CDR1 MGHRA, CDR2 YSYEKL. The CDR3 has 20 residues. V lost 3 bases to trimming and J lost 0 bases, with 27 bases between them.

The CDR3 loop is CASSPALAGGGQETQYF. CDR3 sequence (DNA): TGTGCCAGCAGCCCCGCTCTAGCGGGAGGAGGCCAAGAGACCCAGTACTTC. The chain couples TRBV7-2 to TRBJ2-5; TRBD2 matches at 11 bases. V trimming: 5 bases; J trimming: 1 base; junction bases outside the gene matches: 9. The germline gives CDR1 SGHTA, CDR2 FQGNSA. The CDR3 covers 17 residues.